The following is a TCR beta chain sequence with its context. This CDR3 comprises 13 residues. Per germline, CDR1 LGHDT and CDR2 YNNKEL (reference sequence). V was clipped by 6 bases and J by 13 bases, with 22 bases between them. The data belong to a study of blood T cell repertoires in COVID-19. About the research overall: Samples came from the United States, Italy and Spain, spanning acute and convalescent COVID-19. The analysed material was cDNA or gDNA that came from T cells, B-cell-depleted T cells, or PBMCs.

Some clones are missing from TCRdb's copy, which holds only in-frame ones; the method was immunoSEQ multiplex PCR. The sample lists roughly 190,000 clones; about 86% were seen once. The TCR originated in a man aged 30-40 years with active or convalescent COVID-19. The chain employs TRBV3-1 (or the pseudogene TRBV3-2) and TRBJ2-7, with a possible D match to TRBD2 (7 bases). The sample taken for sequencing was peripheral blood. CDR3 loop: CASRPSRGAPLYV. The CDR3 DNA reads as TGTGCCAGCAGACCCTCCCGGGGGGCTCCCTTATACGTC.